This T cell receptor beta chain originates from a study of blood T cell repertoires in COVID-19. Profiled with immunoSEQ multiplex PCR; TCRdb holds only in-frame clones, not every one. The sample consists of about 130,000 clones, nearly 90% of them appearing once. Germline trimming cut 4 bases from V and 4 bases from J; bases unmatched to any gene: 12. Germline assignment: CDR1 SGDLS and CDR2 YYNGEE. The CDR3 is made up of 16 amino acids. Sequencing input: peripheral blood. This chain joins TRBV9 and TRBJ2-7; the match to TRBD2 covers 9 bases. The receptor was isolated from a woman of 80 years or more with acute or convalescent COVID-19. In DNA, the CDR3 is TGTGCCAGCAGCCTAGCGGGTGGTAGCGGGAGTTACGAGCAGTACTTC. This sequence encodes CASSLAGGSGSYEQYF.